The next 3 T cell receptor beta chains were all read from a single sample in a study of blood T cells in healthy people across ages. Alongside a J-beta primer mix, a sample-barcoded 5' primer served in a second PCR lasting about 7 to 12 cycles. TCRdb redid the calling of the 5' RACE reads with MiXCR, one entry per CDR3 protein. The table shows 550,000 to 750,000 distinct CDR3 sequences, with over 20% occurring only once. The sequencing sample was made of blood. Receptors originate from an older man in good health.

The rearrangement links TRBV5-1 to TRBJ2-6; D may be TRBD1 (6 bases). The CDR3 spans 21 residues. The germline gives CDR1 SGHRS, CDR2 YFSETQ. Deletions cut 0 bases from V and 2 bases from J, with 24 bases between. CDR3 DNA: TGCGCCAGCAGCTTGGCCCGGGACACAACATTAGGGAGCCCTGGGGCCAACGTCCTGACTTTC. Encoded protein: CASSLARDTTLGSPGANVLTF. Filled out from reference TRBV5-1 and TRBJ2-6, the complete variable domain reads KAGVTQTPRYLIKTRGQQVTLSCSPISGHRSVSWYQQTPGQGLQFLFEYFSETQRNKGNFPGRFSGRQFSNSRSEMNVSTLELGDSALYLCASSLARDTTLGSPGANVLTFGAGSRLTVL.

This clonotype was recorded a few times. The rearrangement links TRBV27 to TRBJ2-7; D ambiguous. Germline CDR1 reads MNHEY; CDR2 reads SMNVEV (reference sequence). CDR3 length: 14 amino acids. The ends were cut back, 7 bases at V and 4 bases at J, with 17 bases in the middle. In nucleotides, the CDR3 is TGTGCCAGCAACCCCTGGCCCCGTGGGTACGAGCAGTACTTC. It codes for CASNPWPRGYEQYF.

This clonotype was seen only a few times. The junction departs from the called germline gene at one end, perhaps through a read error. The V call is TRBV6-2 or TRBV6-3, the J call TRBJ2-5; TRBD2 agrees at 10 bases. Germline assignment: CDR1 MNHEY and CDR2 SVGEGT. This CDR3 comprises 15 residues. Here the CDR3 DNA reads TGTGCCAGCACCTACCCAACTAGCGGGGCTGAGACCCGGTACTTC. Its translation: CASTYPTSGAETRYF.